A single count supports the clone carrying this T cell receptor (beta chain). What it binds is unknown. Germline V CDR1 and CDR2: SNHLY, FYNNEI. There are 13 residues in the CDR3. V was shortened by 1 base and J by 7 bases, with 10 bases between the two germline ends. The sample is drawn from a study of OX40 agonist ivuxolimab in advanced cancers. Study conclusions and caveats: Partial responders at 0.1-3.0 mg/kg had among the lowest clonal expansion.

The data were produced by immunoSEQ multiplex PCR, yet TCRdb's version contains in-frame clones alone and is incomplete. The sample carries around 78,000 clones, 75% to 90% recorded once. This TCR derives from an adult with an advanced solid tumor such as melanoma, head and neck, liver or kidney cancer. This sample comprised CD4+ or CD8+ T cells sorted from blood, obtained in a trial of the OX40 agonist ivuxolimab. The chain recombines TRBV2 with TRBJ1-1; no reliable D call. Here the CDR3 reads CASSEGNHGEAFF. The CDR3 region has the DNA TGTGCCAGCAGTGAAGGGAACCACGGTGAAGCTTTCTTT.